Each of the 7 T cell receptor beta chains below was sequenced from the same sample in a study of T cells in Graves' hyperthyroidism and ophthalmopathy. TCR beta CDR3 region amplification was performed from RNA transcripts. RT-PCR in the first round (using the HTBI primer set) targeted the TCR CDR3. Each CDR3 protein is one row after TCRdb ran MiXCR on the multiplex PCR reads. In the table there are roughly 500,000 distinct CDR3 sequences, about 16% of which are singletons. Sequenced sample: blood. The receptors come from a woman under 40 with Graves' ophthalmopathy.

This clonotype was found many times. The V gene is TRBV7-2, the J gene TRBJ2-7, with D unresolved. The V gene lost 7 bases and the J gene lost 4 bases, with 17 bases spanning the gap. Per the germline V gene, CDR1 is SGHTA and CDR2 is FQGNSA. The CDR3 covers 14 residues. The CDR3 here is CASTPRQIGYEQYF. Here the CDR3 DNA reads TGTGCCAGCACCCCTAGGCAAATTGGTTACGAGCAGTACTTC.

V is TRBV7-6 and J is TRBJ2-1, with D possibly being TRBD2 (6 bases). In germline, CDR1 is SGHVS, CDR2 FNYEAQ. CDR3 size: 12 residues. V gave up 10 bases and J gave up 9 bases, with 16 bases separating them. CDR3: CAISDTEGEQFF. Here the CDR3 DNA reads TGTGCCATCTCCGATACGGAGGGTGAGCAGTTCTTC.

This clonotype was picked up many times. This chain joins TRBV20-1 and TRBJ2-4, with TRBD2 as a possible D gene (5 bases). Germline CDR1 is DFQATT and CDR2 is SNEGSKA (reference sequence). The V gene lost 2 bases and the J gene lost 6 bases, with 11 bases spanning the gap. CDR3 length: 13 residues. The CDR3 nucleotides are TGCAGTGCTAGACGGCTACGGGGAAACATTCAGTACTTC. It encodes CSARRLRGNIQYF.

This clonotype was counted between two and nine times. The chain uses TRBV7-9 and TRBJ1-4; D is possibly TRBD1 (6 bases). V lost 5 bases, J lost 4 bases, and 11 bases lay in between. This CDR3 contains 14 residues. CDR1 and CDR2 (germline): SEHNR, FQNEAQ (reference sequence). The CDR3 sequence is CASSLRGINEKLFF. DNA of the CDR3: TGTGCCAGCAGCCTCAGGGGTATTAATGAAAAACTGTTTTTT.

The CDR3 here is CSVGLAGGPFDEQFF. The CDR3 bases are TGCAGCGTAGGACTAGCGGGAGGGCCTTTCGATGAGCAGTTCTTC. The gene calls are TRBV29-1 and TRBJ2-1; TRBD2 matches 15 bases. V dropped 6 bases and J dropped 8; count of bases not matched to a gene: 8. The CDR3 runs 15 residues. CDR1 is SQVTM, CDR2 ANQGSEA, per germline.

This clonotype was observed a handful of times. The chain combines TRBV15 with TRBJ2-7; D is perhaps TRBD2 (5 bases). The CDR3 loop spans 12 amino acids. Trimming shortened V by 3 bases and J by 6 bases, and 9 bases separated the two germline ends. Germline assignment: CDR1 LNHNV and CDR2 YYDKDF (reference sequence). The CDR3 protein is CATSSDYGEQYF. Here the CDR3 DNA reads TGTGCCACCAGCAGCGACTATGGCGAGCAGTACTTC.

This clonotype has at least ten counts. The gene calls are TRBV11-1 and TRBJ1-5, with TRBD1 matching 7 bases. CDR3 length: 18 residues. V was clipped by 1 base and J by 2 bases; unmatched bases: 11. Germline V gene lookup returns CDR1 SGHAT and CDR2 FQDESV (reference sequence). The CDR3 reads CASSLGDRASSRNQPQHF. CDR3 nucleotides: TGTGCCAGCAGCTTAGGAGACAGGGCCTCTTCTCGCAATCAGCCCCAGCATTTT.